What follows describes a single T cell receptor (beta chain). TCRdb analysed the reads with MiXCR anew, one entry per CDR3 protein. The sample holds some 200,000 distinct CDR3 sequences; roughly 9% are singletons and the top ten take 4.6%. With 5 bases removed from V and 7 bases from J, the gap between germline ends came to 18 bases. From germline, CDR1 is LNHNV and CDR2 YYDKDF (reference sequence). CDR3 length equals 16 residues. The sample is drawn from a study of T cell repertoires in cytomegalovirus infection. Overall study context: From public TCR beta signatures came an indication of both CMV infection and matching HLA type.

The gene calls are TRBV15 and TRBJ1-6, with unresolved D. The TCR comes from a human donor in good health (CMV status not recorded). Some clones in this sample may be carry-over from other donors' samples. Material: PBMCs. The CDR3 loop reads CATSPTTGRENSPLHF. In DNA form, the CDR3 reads TGTGCCACCAGCCCAACGACCGGCCGGGAAAATTCACCCCTCCACTTT.